This TCR beta chain was observed in a study of cytomegalovirus exposure and HLA in healthy donors. Findings and limits, study-wide: In the roughly 120 validation repertoires, a later analysis found that first-cohort TCR clusters tended to co-occur. Generally TCR sequences proved uncommon, though certain public TCRs appeared in numerous donors. Some TCR beta chains (about 170 of them) were listed as cytomegalovirus-associated. CMV antigen specificity was confirmed in vitro for a few CMV-associated chains.

CDR3 size: 14 residues. Trimming removed 6 bases from V and 0 bases from J; junction bases left unmatched: 3. Germline lookup yields CDR1 LNHDA and CDR2 SQIVND (reference sequence). Some clones are missing from TCRdb's copy, which holds only in-frame ones; the method was immunoSEQ multiplex PCR. The table shows 100,000 to 150,000 clones, with about 87% occurring only once. About this clone itself: Its specificity is unknown.

Specimen: PBMCs. The receptor comes from a man aged 18 to 35 in good health and CMV-seronegative. The chain uses TRBV19 and TRBJ2-7; 9 nucleotides align to TRBD2. The CDR3 reads CASRGSGSSYEQYF. The CDR3 nucleotides are TGTGCCAGTAGAGGTAGCGGGAGCTCCTACGAGCAGTACTTC.